Sequencing of this TCR beta chain was carried out in a study of blood T cell repertoires in COVID-19 (dated by TCRdb to 2020 to 2021). Study-wide context: Collaborator samples came from the United States, Italy and Spain and covered acute and convalescent phases of COVID-19. The prospective study material was composed of cDNA or gDNA derived from T cells, B-cell-depleted T cells, or PBMCs. The dataset comprised deeply sampled blood TCRbeta repertoires from subjects exposed to, actively infected with, or recovered from COVID-19. The repertoires were made available in a free public database intended to serve as a resource for research on the immune response to SARS-CoV-2. Samples were obtained from the ongoing ImmuneRACE study (first 160 participants) and from 950 to 1,500 subjects provided by 6 global collaborators. The sample metadata nearly always contained a de-identified subject ID, COVID-19 status, age in years and sex. Where HLA class I and class II types were available, the types were taken from metadata supplied by the sample provider, not from assay-based typing. Points the paper makes about the study in general: The quantity of clinical and demographic metadata differed by source and by participant and was supplied without curation.

TCRbeta CDR3 regions were amplified from genomic DNA by means of the immunoSEQ Assay, a bias-controlled multiplex PCR. The source study handled its data this way. The number of nucleated cells in each sample was estimated from the amplification of reference gene primers within the assay. To quantify the absolute abundance of each unique TCRbeta CDR3 rearrangement, sequence reads were collapsed and filtered. For each sample, productive Simpson clonality was calculated as the square root of Simpson's diversity index across productive rearrangements. Entries here come from immuneACCESS through TCRdb and include only in-frame sequences with V and J called. Some clones fail to appear in such tables; in the studies checked, an unresolved V gene covers under half of the shortfall, and the cause of the remainder is unknown. Clone size and the V and J calls come from that table; the DNA yielded D and trimming. In all, the sample holds around 70,000 clones, and roughly 80% of those were seen once. Roughly 1.9% of the sample is taken by the ten largest.

For this clone: It lacks a known antigen. Per-base quality was not reported, and no clone a single base away is much larger than it.

From a lookup of the germline V gene, CDR1 and CDR2 are MNHNS and SASEGT. Reading from cysteine to phenylalanine, the CDR3 counts 17 amino acids. Just CDR3 DNA is preserved here, 51 bases in frame from base 1. V and J are trimmed by 0 bases and 6 bases, and the gene matches miss 10 bases of the junction. Each collaborating institution followed its own protocols to collect whole blood in K2EDTA tubes. For TCRbeta analysis, collaborators shipped samples as frozen whole blood, isolated PBMCs, or DNA extracted from either of those sample types. The sequence is built from TRBV6-1 and TRBJ1-5; TRBD1 matches 8 bases in the middle. The clonotype was recovered from a woman aged 60-75 years with acute or convalescent COVID-19. Material for sequencing was peripheral blood. The nucleotides read TGTGCCAGCAGTGAAGCGTTACAGGGGGTTGGGTCTCAGCCCCAGCATTTT. Its product reads: CASSEALQGVGSQPQHF.